A selection of T cell receptor beta chains follows, all from one sample in a study of cytomegalovirus exposure and HLA in healthy donors. Produced via immunoSEQ multiplex PCR; TCRdb's table is partial and in-frame only. Seen here are approximately 96,000 clones, around 67% observed once, and the top ten hold under 2%. Sequencing was carried out using PBMCs. The receptor source for this set is a male donor in good health and CMV-seronegative. The CDR3 runs from the conserved cysteine through the conserved F or W. The D gene is left open where the match is weak. Rows may omit the clone size; those that give it use once, few, many or a size class.

clone_size	v_call	cdr3_length	d_call	j_call	cdr3_aa	cdr3_nt
-	TRBV28	14	-	TRBJ2-3	CASTLADIGNTQYF	TGTGCCAGCACCCTAGCAGACATAGGGAATACGCAGTATTTT
-	TRBV4-2	17	TRBD2	TRBJ2-5	CASSPTFGTSGQETQYF	TGTGCCAGCAGCCCAACTTTCGGGACTAGCGGGCAAGAGACCCAGTACTTC
-	TRBV15	15	-	TRBJ2-5	CATSRADMIQETQYF	TGTGCCACCAGCAGAGCAGACATGATACAAGAGACCCAGTACTTC
-	TRBV4-1	15	-	TRBJ2-7	CASSQDRARDYEQYF	TGCGCCAGCAGCCAGGACAGAGCAAGGGACTACGAGCAGTACTTC
few	TRBV5-4	15	-	TRBJ2-7	CASSRPTGPAYEQYF	TGTGCCAGCAGCCGTCCCACAGGGCCGGCCTACGAGCAGTACTTC
-	TRBV7-9	14	TRBD2	TRBJ2-5	CASSGFGEGETQYF	TGTGCCAGCAGCGGATTTGGGGAGGGGGAGACCCAGTACTTC
-	TRBV10-3	17	TRBD1	TRBJ1-1	CAITPGQGALLSTEAFF	TGTGCCATCACACCGGGACAGGGGGCGCTTTTATCCACTGAAGCTTTCTTT
-	TRBV5-4	17	TRBD1	TRBJ2-7	CASSLEGTGGPSYEQYF	TGTGCCAGCAGCTTGGAAGGGACAGGGGGCCCATCCTACGAGCAGTACTTC
-	TRBV25-1	13	-	TRBJ1-2	CASRALGSYGYTF	TGTGCCAGCAGGGCCCTCGGGTCCTATGGCTACACCTTC
-	TRBV5-1	14	-	TRBJ2-2	CASSLTSSTGELFF	TGCGCCAGCAGCTTGACTAGCAGCACCGGGGAGCTGTTTTTT
few	TRBV6-6	14	TRBD1	TRBJ2-1	CASSRIRGQGEQFF	TGTGCCAGCAGCCGAATCAGGGGGCAGGGTGAGCAGTTCTTC
-	TRBV28	14	TRBD2	TRBJ2-7	CASSSTSGSYEQYF	TGTGCCAGCAGTTCGACTAGCGGTTCCTACGAGCAGTACTTC
-	TRBV29-1	14	-	TRBJ2-1	CSVVRSSAYNEQFF	TGCAGCGTTGTGCGATCGTCCGCCTACAATGAGCAGTTCTTC
-	TRBV7-2	15	TRBD2	TRBJ2-5	CASSQDTSGSETQYF	TGTGCCAGCAGCCAGGATACTAGCGGATCGGAGACCCAGTACTTC
-	TRBV7-9	14	-	TRBJ1-1	CASSLGWAGTEAFF	TGTGCCAGCAGCTTAGGCTGGGCTGGCACTGAAGCTTTCTTT
once	TRBV5-4	15	-	TRBJ1-4	CASSLVIGDNEKLFF	TGTGCCAGCAGCTTGGTGATCGGAGATAATGAAAAACTGTTTTTT
-	TRBV30	16	-	TRBJ2-1	CAWSDPGSGPRNEQFF	TGTGCCTGGAGTGACCCCGGGAGCGGACCTAGGAATGAGCAGTTCTTC
-	TRBV28	16	TRBD1	TRBJ1-1	CASSWVAGGMNTEAFF	TGTGCCAGCAGTTGGGTTGCAGGGGGGATGAACACTGAAGCTTTCTTT
-	TRBV27	14	-	TRBJ1-1	CASSGQTGNTEAFF	TGTGCCAGCAGTGGCCAGACTGGGAACACTGAAGCTTTCTTT
-	TRBV6-5	15	TRBD1	TRBJ1-5	CASREQGAGNQPQHF	TGTGCCAGCAGAGAACAGGGGGCCGGCAATCAGCCCCAGCATTTT
-	TRBV6-1	16	-	TRBJ1-5	CASSESRGLRNQPQHF	TGTGCCAGCAGTGAATCTAGAGGGCTTCGCAATCAGCCCCAGCATTTT
-	TRBV6-6	13	-	TRBJ1-1	CASSRQIYTEAFF	TGTGCCAGCAGCCGACAGATATACACTGAAGCTTTCTTT
-	TRBV5-1	14	-	TRBJ2-5	CASSFGGPQETQYF	TGCGCCAGCAGCTTCGGGGGGCCCCAAGAGACCCAGTACTTC
-	TRBV9	15	TRBD2	TRBJ2-1	CASSVSASGDNEQFF	TGTGCCAGCAGCGTATCGGCTAGCGGCGACAATGAGCAGTTCTTC
-	TRBV5-1	20	-	TRBJ1-4	CASSSGVVVSGVATNEKLFF	TGCGCCAGCAGCTCCGGCGTAGTTGTTTCAGGAGTAGCGACTAATGAAAAACTGTTTTTT
-	TRBV11-1	15	TRBD1	TRBJ1-5	CASSRGQDSNQPQHF	TGTGCCAGCAGCCGAGGACAGGATAGCAATCAGCCCCAGCATTTT
-	TRBV18	14	-	TRBJ2-2	CASSTGKDTGELFF	TGTGCCAGCTCAACGGGGAAAGACACCGGGGAGCTGTTTTTT
-	TRBV6-1	14	-	TRBJ2-5	CASSTGQTQETQYF	TGTGCCAGCAGTACCGGACAGACCCAAGAGACCCAGTACTTC
-	TRBV13	14	TRBD1	TRBJ2-7	CASSSGQGAYEQYF	TGTGCCAGCAGCTCGGGACAGGGAGCATACGAGCAGTACTTC
once	TRBV7-6	15	TRBD2	TRBJ2-5	CASSLVGGRFKTQYF	TGTGCCAGCAGCTTAGTTGGCGGGAGGTTCAAGACCCAGTACTTC
-	TRBV4-2	15	-	TRBJ1-1	CASSQVEAFNTEAFF	TGTGCCAGCAGCCAAGTTGAAGCCTTTAACACTGAAGCTTTCTTT
few	TRBV5-1	15	-	TRBJ1-2	CASSPGTTTNYGYTF	TGCGCCAGCAGCCCAGGGACAACAACTAACTATGGCTACACCTTC
-	TRBV6-5	15	TRBD1	TRBJ2-1	CASSNRGISYNEQFF	TGTGCCAGCAGCAACAGGGGGATTTCCTACAATGAGCAGTTCTTC
-	TRBV5-8	15	TRBD1	TRBJ2-1	CASSSGQASYNEQFF	TGTGCCAGCAGCTCGGGACAGGCATCCTACAATGAGCAGTTCTTC
few	TRBV6-5	14	TRBD1	TRBJ2-7	CASSYRGRPYEQYF	TGTGCCAGCAGTTACAGGGGGCGCCCCTACGAGCAGTACTTC
-	TRBV7-7	13	-	TRBJ1-4	CASSLGTNEKLFF	TGTGCCAGCAGCTTAGGGACAAATGAAAAACTGTTTTTT
-	TRBV2	15	-	TRBJ2-7	CASSELKTDVYEQYF	TGTGCCAGCAGTGAGTTAAAGACAGACGTCTACGAGCAGTACTTC
-	TRBV9	17	-	TRBJ1-1	CASSPRRGARPNTEAFF	TGTGCCAGCAGCCCACGTCGGGGGGCACGTCCGAACACTGAAGCTTTCTTT
-	TRBV29-1	15	TRBD1	TRBJ1-2	CSVGTGDSANYGYTF	TGCAGCGTTGGGACAGGGGATTCCGCTAACTATGGCTACACCTTC
-	TRBV27	11	-	TRBJ2-1	CASSTTQGQFF	TGTGCCAGCAGTACTACACAGGGGCAGTTCTTC
once	TRBV28	15	TRBD1	TRBJ1-1	CASKFRTGANTEAFF	TGTGCCAGCAAATTTCGGACAGGTGCCAACACTGAAGCTTTCTTT
-	TRBV5-4	14	TRBD1	TRBJ2-7	CASSHTGGSYEQYF	TGTGCCAGCAGCCACACAGGGGGCTCCTACGAGCAGTACTTC
-	TRBV11-2	16	-	TRBJ2-7	CASSRGEGLVTYEQYF	TGTGCCAGCAGCCGGGGTGAGGGCCTAGTGACCTACGAGCAGTACTTC
once	TRBV5-1	13	-	TRBJ1-4	CASSRSTNEKLFF	TGCGCCAGCAGTCGTTCAACTAATGAAAAACTGTTTTTT
-	TRBV30	12	-	TRBJ1-2	CAWSGGNYGYTF	TGTGCCTGGAGTGGGGGCAACTATGGCTACACCTTC
-	TRBV19	21	-	TRBJ2-1	CASTRRSLPLRQISSYNEQFF	TGTGCCAGTACCCGCCGAAGTCTGCCGCTGAGACAAATAAGCTCCTACAATGAGCAGTTCTTC
-	TRBV4-3	15	TRBD2	TRBJ2-2	CASSQTSGNTGELFF	TGCGCCAGCAGCCAAACTAGCGGGAACACCGGGGAGCTGTTTTTT
-	TRBV9	13	TRBD1	TRBJ2-3	CASSLTGGDTQYF	TGTGCCAGCAGCCTGACAGGGGGAGATACGCAGTATTTT
-	TRBV29-1	14	TRBD2	TRBJ2-3	CSAALAGTTDTQYF	TGCAGCGCGGCCCTAGCGGGAACTACAGATACGCAGTATTTT
-	TRBV27	12	-	TRBJ2-7	CASRQGSYEQYF	TGTGCCAGCAGGCAGGGATCCTACGAGCAGTACTTC
-	TRBV5-1	18	TRBD1	TRBJ2-7	CASSWTTGAATYSYEQYF	TGCGCCAGCAGCTGGACGACAGGGGCCGCGACCTATTCCTACGAGCAGTACTTC
-	TRBV28	17	TRBD2	TRBJ2-2	CASTWNSGSNLPGELFF	TGTGCCAGCACCTGGAATAGCGGGAGTAATTTGCCCGGGGAGCTGTTTTTT
-	TRBV11-3	18	TRBD1	TRBJ1-5	CASSPPLSLTGINQPQHF	TGTGCCAGCAGCCCCCCCCTAAGTCTGACAGGGATAAATCAGCCCCAGCATTTT
-	TRBV29-1	13	TRBD1	TRBJ1-5	CSVSQGVGQPQHF	TGCAGCGTTAGTCAGGGGGTAGGTCAGCCCCAGCATTTT
few	TRBV27	16	TRBD1	TRBJ1-5	CASSPSTGAANQPQHF	TGTGCCAGCAGCCCCTCAACAGGGGCTGCCAATCAGCCCCAGCATTTT
-	TRBV7-9	15	-	TRBJ1-4	CASSPGVATNEKLFF	TGTGCCAGCAGCCCAGGGGTAGCAACTAATGAAAAACTGTTTTTT
-	TRBV5-1	12	-	TRBJ2-7	CASSPGVYEQYF	TGCGCCAGCAGCCCGGGGGTCTACGAGCAGTACTTC
-	TRBV27	15	TRBD2	TRBJ2-7	CASSNLLAGAYEQYF	TGTGCCAGCAGTAACTTACTAGCGGGAGCTTACGAGCAGTACTTC
-	TRBV7-9	16	TRBD1	TRBJ1-2	CASSSIDRGADYGYTF	TGTGCCAGCAGCTCCATAGACAGGGGGGCGGACTATGGCTACACCTTC